This is a list of T cell receptor beta chains from one sample in a study of cytomegalovirus exposure and HLA in healthy donors. Sequenced by immunoSEQ multiplex PCR; TCRdb stores in-frame clones only, minus some. In the table there are roughly 81,000 clones, around 80% of which are singletons. The sequencing input was PBMCs. Receptors originate from a man aged 25-45 years in good health and CMV-seronegative. Both conserved end residues are part of each CDR3. D genes are given only for firm matches. Clone sizes are given selectively: once, few, many, or a class where the clone is expanded.

J: TRBJ1-1; D: TRBD1; size: once; V: TRBV11-3; CDR3: CASSSLTGQGQAFF; DNA: TGTGCCAGCAGCTCCTTAACTGGACAGGGGCAAGCTTTCTTT
J: TRBJ2-7; D: -; size: once; V: TRBV15; CDR3: CATSRDPGVLYEQYF; DNA: TGTGCCACCAGCAGAGATCCAGGGGTCCTCTACGAGCAGTACTTC
J: TRBJ1-1; D: TRBD1; size: -; V: TRBV19; CDR3: CASSIEQGRYTEAFF; DNA: TGTGCCAGTAGTATAGAACAGGGGCGGTACACTGAAGCTTTCTTT
J: TRBJ2-1; D: -; size: few; V: TRBV7-2; CDR3: CASSGRGHYNEQFF; DNA: TGTGCCAGCAGCGGGCGAGGGCACTACAATGAGCAGTTCTTC
J: TRBJ2-5; D: -; size: -; V: TRBV4-3; CDR3: CASAISSQETQYF; DNA: TGCGCCAGCGCCATTAGCAGCCAAGAGACCCAGTACTTC
J: TRBJ2-6; D: TRBD1; size: -; V: TRBV27; CDR3: CASSLTGFRGSGANVLTF; DNA: TGTGCCAGCAGTCTGACAGGGTTCCGAGGTTCTGGGGCCAACGTCCTGACTTTC
J: TRBJ2-6; D: -; size: -; V: TRBV4-2; CDR3: CASSQGGRPLDGANVLTF; DNA: TGTGCCAGCAGCCAAGGGGGGAGGCCTCTAGATGGGGCCAACGTCCTGACTTTC
J: TRBJ1-4; D: TRBD1; size: -; V: TRBV11-2; CDR3: CSSSIDRATNEKLFF; DNA: TGTTCCAGCAGCATCGACAGGGCGACTAATGAAAAACTGTTTTTT
J: TRBJ2-7; D: TRBD1; size: -; V: TRBV4-2; CDR3: CASSQGTGTDLLEQYF; DNA: TGTGCCAGCAGCCAAGGGACTGGGACAGACCTTCTCGAGCAGTACTTC
J: TRBJ2-3; D: TRBD1; size: once; V: TRBV2; CDR3: CASINPGGAGPDTQYF; DNA: TGTGCCAGCATAAACCCAGGGGGCGCAGGTCCAGATACGCAGTATTTT
J: TRBJ2-3; D: TRBD2; size: few; V: TRBV29-1; CDR3: CSVELLAGLGDTQYF; DNA: TGCAGCGTTGAATTACTAGCGGGACTAGGAGATACGCAGTATTTT
J: TRBJ1-5; D: -; size: -; V: TRBV5-8; CDR3: CASSLGVNQPQHF; DNA: TGTGCCAGCAGCTTGGGAGTTAATCAGCCCCAGCATTTT
J: TRBJ1-2; D: -; size: -; V: TRBV7-9; CDR3: CASSSVLRGEGYTF; DNA: TGTGCCAGCAGCTCCGTGTTGCGGGGAGAGGGCTACACCTTC
J: TRBJ1-1; D: -; size: -; V: TRBV5-5; CDR3: CASSLGGLNTEAFF; DNA: TGTGCCAGCAGTCTAGGGGGACTGAACACTGAAGCTTTCTTT
J: TRBJ2-3; D: TRBD2; size: -; V: TRBV6-4; CDR3: CASGEGHTDTQYF; DNA: TGTGCCAGCGGGGAGGGCCACACAGATACGCAGTATTTT
J: TRBJ1-5; D: TRBD1; size: -; V: TRBV5-4; CDR3: CASSLAGGNQPQHF; DNA: TGTGCCAGCAGCTTGGCAGGGGGAAATCAGCCCCAGCATTTT
J: TRBJ2-7; D: TRBD1; size: -; V: TRBV19; CDR3: CASSGQGGTYEQYF; DNA: TGTGCCAGTAGTGGACAGGGGGGCACCTACGAGCAGTACTTC
J: TRBJ1-1; D: TRBD1; size: few; V: TRBV7-9; CDR3: CASSYRGGNTEAFF; DNA: TGTGCCAGCAGCTACAGGGGAGGGAACACTGAAGCTTTCTTT
J: TRBJ2-5; D: TRBD1; size: once; V: TRBV25-1; CDR3: CASRASERGRETQYF; DNA: TGTGCCAGCAGGGCGTCAGAAAGGGGGCGGGAGACCCAGTACTTC
J: TRBJ2-3; D: -; size: -; V: TRBV5-6; CDR3: CASSLSVVPDTQYF; DNA: TGTGCCAGCAGCTTGTCGGTAGTCCCAGATACGCAGTATTTT
J: TRBJ2-1; D: TRBD2; size: few; V: TRBV27; CDR3: CASSLRGAGTSLNEQFF; DNA: TGTGCCAGCAGTTTACGGGGGGCCGGGACTAGTTTAAATGAGCAGTTCTTC
J: TRBJ2-5; D: -; size: -; V: TRBV5-1; CDR3: CASTYMDSQETQYF; DNA: TGCGCCAGCACTTATATGGACAGCCAAGAGACCCAGTACTTC
J: TRBJ2-4; D: -; size: -; V: TRBV30; CDR3: CAWRPYDRAKNIQYF; DNA: TGTGCCTGGAGGCCCTACGACAGGGCCAAAAACATTCAGTACTTC
J: TRBJ2-2; D: TRBD1; size: -; V: TRBV7-9; CDR3: CSSSRRGSGKAGELFF; DNA: TGTTCCAGCAGCCGCAGGGGGTCGGGGAAGGCCGGGGAGCTGTTTTTT
J: TRBJ2-6; D: -; size: -; V: TRBV7-6; CDR3: CASSRGGSSGANVLTF; DNA: TGTGCCAGCAGCCGAGGGGGTAGCTCTGGGGCCAACGTCCTGACTTTC
J: TRBJ2-7; D: TRBD1; size: -; V: TRBV29-1; CDR3: CSVEDRTGVLEQYF; DNA: TGCAGCGTTGAAGATAGGACAGGGGTACTCGAGCAGTACTTC
J: TRBJ2-7; D: -; size: -; V: TRBV21-1; CDR3: CASSKEEGRRTYEQYF; DNA: TGTGCCAGCAGCAAAGAGGAGGGAAGGCGCACCTACGAGCAGTACTTC
J: TRBJ1-1; D: -; size: -; V: TRBV2; CDR3: CASSEVRAPNTEAFF; DNA: TGTGCCAGCAGTGAAGTCAGGGCCCCGAACACTGAAGCTTTCTTT
J: TRBJ2-7; D: TRBD1; size: -; V: TRBV5-1; CDR3: CASSLPTEQGASYEQYF; DNA: TGCGCCAGCAGTTTACCTACCGAACAGGGGGCGAGCTACGAGCAGTACTTC
J: TRBJ1-1; D: TRBD1; size: once; V: TRBV5-4; CDR3: CASSSTGATEAFF; DNA: TGTGCCAGCAGCTCCACAGGGGCCACTGAAGCTTTCTTT
J: TRBJ2-3; D: -; size: -; V: TRBV30; CDR3: CAWSLTDTQYF; DNA: TGTGCCTGGAGTCTGACAGATACGCAGTATTTT
J: TRBJ2-7; D: -; size: -; V: TRBV7-2; CDR3: CASSPGEFYEQYF; DNA: TGTGCCAGCTCGCCGGGGGAGTTCTACGAGCAGTACTTC
J: TRBJ2-1; D: -; size: -; V: TRBV6-5; CDR3: CASSYGTGTNEQFF; DNA: TGTGCCAGCAGTTACGGCACAGGAACCAATGAGCAGTTCTTC
J: TRBJ2-1; D: TRBD2; size: -; V: TRBV7-2; CDR3: CASSPGEGREQFF; DNA: TGTGCCAGCAGCCCTGGGGAGGGCCGTGAGCAGTTCTTC
J: TRBJ2-5; D: TRBD1; size: -; V: TRBV7-9; CDR3: CASSLDRGETQYF; DNA: TGTGCCAGCAGCCTGGACAGGGGGGAGACCCAGTACTTC
J: TRBJ1-1; D: -; size: -; V: TRBV7-9; CDR3: CASSLAYNTEAFF; DNA: TGTGCCAGCAGTTTGGCTTATAACACCGAAGCTTTCTTT
J: TRBJ2-1; D: TRBD2; size: -; V: TRBV7-6; CDR3: CASSSALAAGGLNEQFF; DNA: TGTGCCAGCAGCTCCGCCTTGGCGGCGGGAGGGCTCAATGAGCAGTTCTTC
J: TRBJ2-3; D: -; size: -; V: TRBV7-2; CDR3: CASSPYGKGADTQYF; DNA: TGTGCCAGCAGCCCCTACGGCAAAGGGGCAGATACGCAGTATTTT
J: TRBJ1-5; D: -; size: -; V: TRBV7-8; CDR3: CASSLVETYQPQHF; DNA: TGTGCCAGCAGCTTAGTGGAGACTTATCAGCCCCAGCATTTT
J: TRBJ2-7; D: -; size: -; V: TRBV12-5; CDR3: CASGSMRGGPYEQYF; DNA: TGTGCTAGTGGTTCAATGAGGGGGGGACCCTACGAGCAGTACTTC
J: TRBJ1-2; D: -; size: -; V: TRBV7-2; CDR3: CASSAGTLWYGYPF; DNA: TGTGCCAGCAGCGCCGGGACACTTTGGTATGGCTACCCCTTC
J: TRBJ2-3; D: -; size: -; V: TRBV6-5; CDR3: CASSARDPGHTQYF; DNA: TGTGCCAGCAGTGCGCGGGACCCCGGGCATACGCAGTATTTT
J: TRBJ2-5; D: TRBD1; size: -; V: TRBV10-1; CDR3: CASSEGTGVQETQYF; DNA: TGCGCCAGCAGTGAGGGGACAGGGGTTCAAGAGACCCAGTACTTC
J: TRBJ1-5; D: -; size: few; V: TRBV5-1; CDR3: CASSLGGDQPQHF; DNA: TGCGCCAGCAGCTTAGGGGGAGATCAGCCCCAGCATTTT
J: TRBJ2-1; D: TRBD2; size: once; V: TRBV11-3; CDR3: CASSASGNEQFF; DNA: TGTGCCAGCAGCGCTAGCGGGAATGAGCAGTTCTTC
J: TRBJ2-2; D: -; size: -; V: TRBV19; CDR3: CASSMAGLGTGELFF; DNA: TGTGCCAGTAGTATGGCGGGGCTAGGCACCGGGGAGCTGTTTTTT
J: TRBJ1-5; D: -; size: -; V: TRBV6-5; CDR3: CASSIRGRNQPQHF; DNA: TGTGCCAGCAGCATACGGGGTCGCAATCAGCCCCAGCATTTT
J: TRBJ2-2; D: -; size: -; V: TRBV2; CDR3: CASSDPGYLIQLFF; DNA: TGTGCCAGCAGTGACCCCGGTTATCTCATTCAGCTGTTTTTT
J: TRBJ1-5; D: -; size: few; V: TRBV19; CDR3: CASSLTGREAQPQHF; DNA: TGTGCCAGTAGTTTGACGGGCCGGGAGGCCCAGCCCCAGCATTTT
J: TRBJ1-4; D: -; size: -; V: TRBV28; CDR3: CASRMGGSTNEKLFF; DNA: TGTGCCAGCAGAATGGGGGGTTCAACTAATGAAAAACTGTTTTTT
J: TRBJ1-5; D: TRBD1; size: -; V: TRBV27; CDR3: CASKGQLENQPQHF; DNA: TGTGCCAGCAAGGGACAGCTCGAAAATCAGCCCCAGCATTTT
J: TRBJ1-2; D: -; size: few; V: TRBV6-1; CDR3: CASSEVSNFGGLGGYTF; DNA: TGTGCCAGCAGTGAAGTGTCTAACTTCGGGGGGCTAGGAGGCTACACCTTC
J: TRBJ1-5; D: -; size: -; V: TRBV7-2; CDR3: CASSRTDNQPQHF; DNA: TGTGCCAGCAGCCGGACAGACAATCAGCCCCAGCATTTT